The 6 T cell receptor beta chains reported below all come from one sample, sequenced in a study of T cell responses to AZD1222 COVID-19 vaccine. The protocol was immunoSEQ multiplex PCR, while the TCRdb copy is restricted to in-frame clones and leaves out a portion. The sample lists around 20,000 clones; roughly 79% were seen once. Sequenced material: peripheral blood, taken 28 days after the second AZD1222 dose. All receptors derive from an adult who received the AZD1222 COVID-19 vaccine.

Comment on this clone: The germline gene is not matched at one end of the junction; a read error may be the cause. The rearrangement joins TRBV4-2 to TRBJ2-7; D possibly matches TRBD1 or TRBD2 (5 bases each). CDR1 is LGHNA, CDR2 YNFKEQ, per germline. This CDR3 contains 16 residues. The CDR3 coding sequence is TGTGCCAGCAGCCAAGATTCTGGGACGGACCCCTACGAGCGGTACTTC. This translates into CASSQDSGTDPYERYF.

The chain carries TRBV7-2 and TRBJ2-1; unclear D gene. Trimming removed 1 base from V and 5 bases from J, with 6 bases in between. Germline CDR1 SGHTA, CDR2 FQGNSA. This CDR3 has 13 amino acids. CDR3 in amino acids: CASSLVINNEQFF. The CDR3 DNA sequence: TGTGCCAGCAGCTTAGTAATCAACAATGAGCAGTTCTTC.

This chain connects TRBV5-4 to TRBJ2-7; 7 positions match TRBD2. Germline loops: CDR1 SGHNT, CDR2 YYREEE (reference sequence). This CDR3 region has 17 residues. V shed 3 bases and J 6 bases; nucleotides not matched to a gene: 18. CDR3 bases: TGTGCCAGCAGCTCCGGCCCCGAGGTGCGGGAGCTCGGCGAGCAGTACTTC. Its translation is CASSSGPEVRELGEQYF.

This clone appeared once. V usage is TRBV29-1 and J usage is TRBJ2-7, with D possibly being TRBD1 or TRBD2 (6 bases each). Between the trimmed V and J ends, which lost 5 bases and 9 bases, there was a span of 11 bases. This CDR3 comprises 10 residues. Looked up from germline, CDR1 is SQVTM and CDR2 is ANQGSEA. The CDR3 sequence: CSVSQGGQYF. CDR3 in DNA: TGCAGCGTTTCACAGGGAGGGCAGTACTTC.

The J gene is TRBJ1-4, the V gene TRBV19; TRBD1 might be the D (5 bases). The CDR3 contains 15 residues. The V gene's germline CDR1 is LNHDA and CDR2 SQIVND (reference sequence). With 3 bases removed from V and 1 base from J, the gap between germline ends came to 9 bases. Here the CDR3 DNA reads TGTGCCAGTAGTATGATCGGGGGAACTAATGAAAAACTGTTTTTT. Translating gives CASSMIGGTNEKLFF.

CDR3 residues: CASMPGGNTDTQYF. CDR3 DNA sequence: TGTGCCAGCATGCCGGGGGGGAACACAGATACGCAGTATTTT. The chain links TRBV4-2 to TRBJ2-3; 8 nucleotides line up with TRBD2. Germline V gives CDR1 LGHNA, CDR2 YNFKEQ. Losses at the gene ends were 7 bases for V and 2 bases for J; bases not matched to a gene: 5. This CDR3 is 14 amino acids long.